The entry below gives a single TCR beta chain sequence along with its context. These data belong to a study of blood T cell repertoires in COVID-19. Study overall: PBMCs, B-cell-depleted T cells, or T cells were the source of the cDNA or gDNA that made up the material.

Participants spanned ages roughly 18 to 90 years and resided in 20 to 25 US areas. Participant-given clinical history determined each cohort assignment. Authors' processing steps: Researchers report that nucleated cell counts were estimated from reference gene primer amplification. Sequencing used immunoSEQ multiplex PCR; TCRdb keeps in-frame clones, though not all of them. From that table come the V and J calls and clone size; the DNA was used to work out D and trimming. The table has fewer than 250,000 clones, 84% seen once. This CDR3 region has 13 residues. Germline V gene lookup returns CDR1 SGHNT and CDR2 YENEEA. Deletions cut 5 bases from V and 7 bases from J, with 9 bases between.

This clonotype originated in a woman aged 40 to 49 who had recovered from COVID-19. The specimen was PBMCs or T cells enriched from blood (not recorded which). The genes are TRBV11-3 and TRBJ1-6; D may be TRBD1 (5 bases). The CDR3 nucleotides read TGTGCCAGCAGCCTCCAGGGCAATTCACCCCTCCACTTT. Amino acid sequence: CASSLQGNSPLHF.